A selection of T cell receptor beta chains follows, all from one sample in a study of multiple sclerosis patients with progressive multifocal leukoencephalopathy. Some clones are missing from TCRdb's copy, which holds only in-frame ones; the method was immunoSEQ multiplex PCR. Seen here are about 30,000 clones, over 85% observed once, and the top ten hold approximately 1.5%. The source material was PBMCs, sampled from a patient treated with natalizumab. The source is a human donor with multiple sclerosis. Each CDR3 is given with its conserved first and last residue. The D gene is left open where the match is weak. For some rows the clone size is stated as once, few or many, or as a class when expanded; others skip it.

clone_size: NA; d_call: TRBD1; j_call: TRBJ2-3; v_call: TRBV7-6; cdr3_aa: CASSQRGTGDTDTQYF; cdr3_nt: TGTGCCAGCAGCCAGAGAGGGACAGGGGACACAGATACGCAGTATTTT
clone_size: NA; d_call: TRBD1; j_call: TRBJ1-4; v_call: TRBV30; cdr3_aa: CAWKRGQGPSTNEKLFF; cdr3_nt: TGTGCCTGGAAACGAGGACAGGGGCCTTCAACTAATGAAAAACTGTTTTTT
clone_size: NA; d_call: NA; j_call: TRBJ2-7; v_call: TRBV20-1; cdr3_aa: CSASQGHEQYF; cdr3_nt: TGCAGTGCTTCTCAGGGCCACGAGCAGTACTTC
clone_size: once; d_call: NA; j_call: TRBJ2-1; v_call: TRBV21-1; cdr3_aa: CASSKSVGGFQCNSYNERFF; cdr3_nt: TGTGCCAGCAGCAAATCCGTCGGCGGGTTTCAGTGTAACTCCTACAATGAGCGGTTCTTC
clone_size: NA; d_call: NA; j_call: TRBJ1-1; v_call: TRBV27; cdr3_aa: CASSLSDESTEAFF; cdr3_nt: TGTGCCAGCAGTTTATCAGATGAGAGCACTGAAGCTTTCTTT
clone_size: few; d_call: NA; j_call: TRBJ2-7; v_call: TRBV28; cdr3_aa: CASSEGGTYEQYF; cdr3_nt: TGTGCCAGCAGTGAGGGGGGTACCTACGAGCAGTACTTC
clone_size: NA; d_call: TRBD2; j_call: TRBJ2-1; v_call: TRBV6-1; cdr3_aa: CASSDGAGVSNEQFF; cdr3_nt: TGTGCCAGCAGTGACGGGGCGGGAGTGAGTAATGAGCAGTTCTTC
clone_size: NA; d_call: TRBD1; j_call: TRBJ1-5; v_call: TRBV6-5; cdr3_aa: CASSYRDRDYQPQHF; cdr3_nt: TGTGCCAGCAGTTACAGGGACAGGGACTATCAGCCCCAGCATTTT
clone_size: NA; d_call: TRBD1; j_call: TRBJ2-2; v_call: TRBV7-9; cdr3_aa: CASGGGQGSAGELFF; cdr3_nt: TGTGCCAGCGGGGGAGGACAGGGGTCGGCCGGGGAGCTGTTTTTT
clone_size: NA; d_call: NA; j_call: TRBJ2-1; v_call: TRBV7-2; cdr3_aa: CASSGWQGNEQFF; cdr3_nt: TGTGCCAGCAGCGGGTGGCAAGGGAACGAGCAGTTCTTC
clone_size: NA; d_call: NA; j_call: TRBJ1-1; v_call: TRBV7-2; cdr3_aa: CASSPRGMSTEAFF; cdr3_nt: TGTGCCAGCAGCCCCCGCGGGATGAGTACTGAAGCTTTCTTT
clone_size: NA; d_call: TRBD2; j_call: TRBJ2-5; v_call: TRBV7-9; cdr3_aa: CASSDLTSGRGGTQYF; cdr3_nt: TGTGCCAGCAGCGACTTGACTAGCGGGAGAGGAGGGACCCAGTACTTC
clone_size: NA; d_call: TRBD1; j_call: TRBJ2-7; v_call: TRBV6-1; cdr3_aa: CASSEAWDRNEQYF; cdr3_nt: TGTGCCAGCAGTGAAGCGTGGGACAGAAATGAGCAGTACTTC
clone_size: NA; d_call: TRBD1; j_call: TRBJ1-1; v_call: TRBV5-1; cdr3_aa: CASSSPGTGGRPAEAFF; cdr3_nt: TGCGCCAGCAGCTCCCCCGGGACAGGGGGTCGCCCTGCTGAAGCTTTCTTT
clone_size: NA; d_call: TRBD2; j_call: TRBJ2-1; v_call: TRBV6-4; cdr3_aa: CASSEGRGGRAPVNEQFF; cdr3_nt: TGTGCCAGCAGTGAAGGTCGGGGCGGGAGGGCCCCCGTTAATGAGCAGTTCTTC
clone_size: once; d_call: NA; j_call: TRBJ1-1; v_call: TRBV9; cdr3_aa: CASSVTGSGPSEAFF; cdr3_nt: TGTGCCAGCAGCGTAACAGGCAGCGGCCCCTCTGAAGCTTTCTTT
clone_size: once; d_call: TRBD1; j_call: TRBJ1-1; v_call: TRBV7-2; cdr3_aa: CASSLDRAGNTEAFF; cdr3_nt: TGTGCCAGCAGCTTGGACAGGGCGGGGAACACTGAAGCTTTCTTT
clone_size: NA; d_call: TRBD1; j_call: TRBJ1-4; v_call: TRBV5-1; cdr3_aa: CASSPAGTGAEKLFF; cdr3_nt: TGCGCCAGCAGCCCCGCCGGGACAGGGGCTGAAAAACTGTTTTTT
clone_size: NA; d_call: NA; j_call: TRBJ2-7; v_call: TRBV4-1; cdr3_aa: CASSQGGTQNEQYF; cdr3_nt: TGCGCCAGCAGCCAAGGTGGCACCCAAAACGAGCAGTACTTC
clone_size: few; d_call: TRBD1; j_call: TRBJ2-7; v_call: TRBV5-6; cdr3_aa: CASRETGALYEQYF; cdr3_nt: TGTGCCAGCAGAGAGACAGGGGCTCTCTACGAGCAGTACTTC
clone_size: once; d_call: TRBD2; j_call: TRBJ2-1; v_call: TRBV19; cdr3_aa: CASSIQRLAGVDEQFF; cdr3_nt: TGTGCCAGTAGTATACAGCGACTAGCGGGAGTGGATGAGCAGTTCTTC
clone_size: NA; d_call: TRBD2; j_call: TRBJ2-1; v_call: TRBV4-1; cdr3_aa: CASSQVITSGSFYEQFF; cdr3_nt: TGCGCCAGCAGCCAAGTAATTACTAGCGGGAGTTTCTATGAGCAGTTCTTC
clone_size: NA; d_call: NA; j_call: TRBJ1-5; v_call: TRBV6-6; cdr3_aa: CASSPSRGVHQPQHF; cdr3_nt: TGTGCCAGCAGTCCGTCGAGAGGCGTGCATCAGCCCCAGCATTTT
clone_size: NA; d_call: NA; j_call: TRBJ2-1; v_call: TRBV7-9; cdr3_aa: CASSLQDHSYNEQFF; cdr3_nt: TGTGCCAGCAGCTTACAGGATCACTCCTACAATGAGCAGTTCTTC
clone_size: NA; d_call: TRBD1; j_call: TRBJ2-3; v_call: TRBV29-1; cdr3_aa: CSGRDSTSTDTQYF; cdr3_nt: TGCAGCGGCCGGGACAGTACTAGCACAGATACGCAGTATTTT
clone_size: NA; d_call: NA; j_call: TRBJ1-6; v_call: TRBV11-1; cdr3_aa: CASSTTGRNSPLHF; cdr3_nt: TGTGCCAGCAGCACAACGGGCCGGAATTCACCCCTCCACTTT
clone_size: NA; d_call: TRBD2; j_call: TRBJ2-7; v_call: TRBV27; cdr3_aa: CASSLYGTSGRNYEQYF; cdr3_nt: TGTGCCAGCAGTTTATATGGGACTAGCGGGAGAAACTACGAGCAGTACTTC
clone_size: NA; d_call: NA; j_call: TRBJ1-5; v_call: TRBV19; cdr3_aa: CASSTQDDQPQHF; cdr3_nt: TGTGCCAGTAGTACCCAGGATGATCAGCCCCAGCATTTT
clone_size: once; d_call: NA; j_call: TRBJ2-2; v_call: TRBV5-4; cdr3_aa: CASSLAHGNTGELFF; cdr3_nt: TGTGCCAGCAGCTTGGCCCACGGAAACACCGGGGAGCTGTTTTTT
clone_size: NA; d_call: TRBD2; j_call: TRBJ2-1; v_call: TRBV9; cdr3_aa: CASSVRFAGGSDEQFF; cdr3_nt: TGTGCCAGCAGCGTAAGATTCGCGGGAGGGTCCGACGAGCAGTTCTTC
clone_size: NA; d_call: TRBD1; j_call: TRBJ1-2; v_call: TRBV6-5; cdr3_aa: CASRLRQGGGYTF; cdr3_nt: TGTGCCAGCAGACTCAGACAGGGAGGCGGCTACACCTTC
clone_size: NA; d_call: NA; j_call: TRBJ1-1; v_call: TRBV2; cdr3_aa: CASIENKAEAFF; cdr3_nt: TGTGCCAGCATCGAAAACAAGGCCGAAGCTTTCTTT
clone_size: NA; d_call: NA; j_call: TRBJ1-2; v_call: TRBV6-1; cdr3_aa: CASSVRTDGYTF; cdr3_nt: TGTGCCAGCAGTGTCCGCACGGACGGCTACACCTTC
clone_size: once; d_call: TRBD2; j_call: TRBJ2-1; v_call: TRBV10-3; cdr3_aa: CATGLAGGPSYNEQFF; cdr3_nt: TGTGCCACCGGACTAGCGGGAGGACCATCCTACAATGAGCAGTTCTTC
clone_size: NA; d_call: NA; j_call: TRBJ1-5; v_call: TRBV7-8; cdr3_aa: CASSLEPENQPQHF; cdr3_nt: TGTGCCAGCAGCTTAGAACCCGAGAACCAGCCCCAGCATTTT
clone_size: NA; d_call: NA; j_call: TRBJ2-3; v_call: TRBV6-6; cdr3_aa: CASSNTSPSDTQYF; cdr3_nt: TGTGCCAGCAGTAATACATCACCCTCGGATACGCAGTATTTT
clone_size: NA; d_call: NA; j_call: TRBJ1-2; v_call: TRBV7-9; cdr3_aa: CASSRREEDGYTF; cdr3_nt: TGTGCCAGCAGTAGGAGGGAAGAGGATGGCTACACCTTC
clone_size: once; d_call: TRBD1; j_call: TRBJ1-2; v_call: TRBV5-6; cdr3_aa: CASSLRDSYGYTF; cdr3_nt: TGTGCCAGCAGCTTAAGGGACAGTTATGGCTACACCTTC
clone_size: NA; d_call: TRBD1; j_call: TRBJ1-2; v_call: TRBV6-5; cdr3_aa: CASSYLRTGGTYGYTF; cdr3_nt: TGTGCCAGCAGTTACTTACGGACAGGGGGAACCTATGGCTACACCTTC
clone_size: few; d_call: NA; j_call: TRBJ2-2; v_call: TRBV10-1; cdr3_aa: CASSEGFTGELFF; cdr3_nt: TGCGCCAGCAGTGAGGGTTTCACCGGGGAGCTGTTTTTT
clone_size: NA; d_call: NA; j_call: TRBJ2-7; v_call: TRBV5-1; cdr3_aa: CASTRDTTYEQYF; cdr3_nt: TGCGCCAGCACCAGGGACACGACCTACGAGCAGTACTTC
clone_size: once; d_call: NA; j_call: TRBJ2-3; v_call: TRBV28; cdr3_aa: CASSLDQELQDTQYF; cdr3_nt: TGTGCCAGCAGTTTAGATCAGGAGCTGCAGGATACGCAGTATTTT
clone_size: NA; d_call: NA; j_call: TRBJ1-2; v_call: TRBV6-5; cdr3_aa: CASSRTSSYGYTF; cdr3_nt: TGTGCCAGCAGCCGGACTTCTAGCTATGGCTACACCTTC
clone_size: NA; d_call: NA; j_call: TRBJ2-7; v_call: TRBV5-6; cdr3_aa: CASGPGAVEQYF; cdr3_nt: TGTGCCAGCGGACCGGGAGCTGTGGAGCAGTACTTC
clone_size: NA; d_call: NA; j_call: TRBJ2-7; v_call: TRBV4-3; cdr3_aa: CASSQGFGSYEQYF; cdr3_nt: TGCGCCAGCAGCCAAGGGTTCGGGAGCTACGAGCAGTACTTC
clone_size: NA; d_call: NA; j_call: TRBJ1-1; v_call: TRBV27; cdr3_aa: CASRDRLGRNTEAFF; cdr3_nt: TGTGCCAGCAGAGACAGGCTAGGGAGGAACACTGAAGCTTTCTTT
clone_size: NA; d_call: TRBD1; j_call: TRBJ2-7; v_call: TRBV2; cdr3_aa: CASSYRGDEQYF; cdr3_nt: TGTGCCAGCAGTTACAGGGGGGACGAGCAGTACTTC
clone_size: NA; d_call: NA; j_call: TRBJ2-1; v_call: TRBV5-1; cdr3_aa: CASSLAGGVTNSSGLARLYNEQFF; cdr3_nt: TGCGCCAGCAGCTTGGCCGGAGGGGTTACGAACTCTTCCGGCCTAGCGCGCCTCTACAATGAGCAGTTCTTC
clone_size: NA; d_call: TRBD2; j_call: TRBJ2-7; v_call: TRBV4-3; cdr3_aa: CASSQGLSGMGYEQYF; cdr3_nt: TGCGCCAGCAGCCAAGGCCTGAGCGGGATGGGCTACGAGCAGTACTTC
clone_size: NA; d_call: NA; j_call: TRBJ1-2; v_call: TRBV29-1; cdr3_aa: CSVGVGNGGGYTF; cdr3_nt: TGCAGCGTTGGGGTCGGGAACGGGGGTGGCTACACCTTC
clone_size: NA; d_call: TRBD1; j_call: TRBJ1-2; v_call: TRBV5-8; cdr3_aa: CASSPVDRGSSSDGYTF; cdr3_nt: TGTGCCAGCAGCCCGGTGGACAGGGGGTCTTCTTCTGATGGCTACACCTTC
clone_size: once; d_call: TRBD2; j_call: TRBJ2-1; v_call: TRBV6-5; cdr3_aa: CASSSRLAGGGEQFF; cdr3_nt: TGTGCCAGCAGTTCCAGACTAGCGGGAGGAGGTGAGCAGTTCTTC
clone_size: NA; d_call: NA; j_call: TRBJ1-2; v_call: TRBV30; cdr3_aa: CASPQETNYGYTF; cdr3_nt: TGTGCCTCCCCCCAGGAGACTAACTATGGCTACACCTTC